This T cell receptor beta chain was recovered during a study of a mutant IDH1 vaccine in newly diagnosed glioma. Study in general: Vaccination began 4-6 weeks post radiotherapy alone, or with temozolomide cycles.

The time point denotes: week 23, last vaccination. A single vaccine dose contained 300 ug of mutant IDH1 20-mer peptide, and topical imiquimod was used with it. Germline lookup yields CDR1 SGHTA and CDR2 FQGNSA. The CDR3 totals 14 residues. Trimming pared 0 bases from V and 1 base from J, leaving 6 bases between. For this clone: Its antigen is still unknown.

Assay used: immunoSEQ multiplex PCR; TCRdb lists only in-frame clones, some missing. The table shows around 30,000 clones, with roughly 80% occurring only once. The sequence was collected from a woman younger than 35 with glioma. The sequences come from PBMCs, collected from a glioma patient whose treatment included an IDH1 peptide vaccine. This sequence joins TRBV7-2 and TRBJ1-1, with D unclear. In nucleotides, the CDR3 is TGTGCCAGCAGCTTAGCAGGACCGAACACTGAAGCTTTCTTT. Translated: CASSLAGPNTEAFF. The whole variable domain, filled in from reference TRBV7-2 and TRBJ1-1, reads GAGVSQSPSNKVTEKGKDVELRCDPISGHTALYWYRQSLGQGLEFLIYFQGNSAPDKSGLPSDRFSAERTGGSVSTLTIQRTQQEDSAVYLCASSLAGPNTEAFFGQGTRLTVV.